Listed below are T cell receptor beta chains from one sample, sequenced in a study of blood T cell repertoires in COVID-19. Generated by immunoSEQ multiplex PCR, the TCRdb table keeps only in-frame clones and is missing some. The repertoire includes approximately 170,000 clones, roughly 85% of them detected once, and more than 9% sits in the top ten. The sequencing sample was made of peripheral blood. The origin of the receptors is a woman aged 80 or over with active or convalescent COVID-19. CDR3s include the opening cysteine and the closing phenylalanine or tryptophan. D genes are given only for firm matches. Rows may omit the clone size; those that give it use once, few, many or a size class.

TRBD2,NA,TRBJ2-3,TRBV10-2,TGCGCCAGCAGTGAAGCGGGACTAGCGGGAACAGATACGCAGTATTTT,CASSEAGLAGTDTQYF
TRBD2,NA,TRBJ2-7,TRBV18,TGTGCCAGCTCACCAATAGCGGGAGATCAGCAGTACTTC,CASSPIAGDQQYF
NA,NA,TRBJ1-2,TRBV10-3,TGTGCCATCAGTGACCAGGCGCCCTATGGCTACACCTTC,CAISDQAPYGYTF
TRBD1,NA,TRBJ1-2,TRBV6-5,TGTGCCAGTGACCGGGACAGGAACTATGGCTACACCTTC,CASDRDRNYGYTF
NA,once,TRBJ1-4,TRBV6-1,TGTGCCAGCAGTGAATTCTATGAAAAACTGTTTTTT,CASSEFYEKLFF
NA,NA,TRBJ2-3,TRBV6-2/TRBV6-3,TGTGCCAGCAGCTTCGGGACTCTCTCTTGGGATACGCAGTATTTT,CASSFGTLSWDTQYF
NA,once,TRBJ2-1,TRBV19,TGTGCCAGTAGTATAGGTGGAGGGGGCCAGAGTGAGCAGTTCTTC,CASSIGGGGQSEQFF
TRBD1,NA,TRBJ1-6,TRBV7-9,TGTGCCAGCAGCTCCCGGGACAGTAATAATTCACCCCTCCACTTT,CASSSRDSNNSPLHF
NA,NA,TRBJ1-6,TRBV9,TGTGCCAGCAGCAGGGGGGGTGGCCGGTCCTATAATTCACCCCTCCACTTT,CASSRGGGRSYNSPLHF
NA,NA,TRBJ1-5,TRBV6-1,TGTGCCAGCAGTGATGCGGCGCTAGGGGCCCAGCATTTT,CASSDAALGAQHF
NA,NA,TRBJ1-1,TRBV3-1/TRBV3-2,TGTGCCAGCAGCCAAGATTCGGGACTTTTCACTGAAGCTTTCTTT,CASSQDSGLFTEAFF
NA,NA,TRBJ1-4,TRBV9,TGTGCCAGCAGCGTAGATCCCGGGGGTCCAAATGAAAAACTGTTTTTT,CASSVDPGGPNEKLFF
TRBD1,NA,TRBJ1-2,TRBV29-1,TGCAGCGTTGAAGGAACGACAGGGGGCTTTGGCTACACCTTC,CSVEGTTGGFGYTF
NA,NA,TRBJ1-2,TRBV6-1,TGTGCCAGCAGTGAAGTTTCAGCGAGCTATGGCTACACCTTC,CASSEVSASYGYTF
TRBD2,NA,TRBJ2-3,TRBV9,TGTGCCAGCAGCGGCCCCATTTCTAGCGGGAGAATTAGCACAGATACGCAGTATTTT,CASSGPISSGRISTDTQYF
NA,few,TRBJ1-2,TRBV7-9,TGTGCCAGCAGCTTAGGCAGTTTTGGTGGCTACACCTTC,CASSLGSFGGYTF
TRBD1,NA,TRBJ1-5,TRBV9,TGTGCCAGCAGCGGAACAGGGGGCGGGCAGCCCCAGCATTTT,CASSGTGGGQPQHF
TRBD1,once,TRBJ1-2,TRBV28,TGTGCCAGCAGTCCAAGACAGGGCTACTATGGCTACACCTTC,CASSPRQGYYGYTF
TRBD1,NA,TRBJ1-5,TRBV18,TGTGCCAGCTCACCCTTGACAGGGGTTTATCAGCCCCAGCATTTT,CASSPLTGVYQPQHF
NA,NA,TRBJ1-2,TRBV7-2,TGTGCCAGCAGCTTCGGGACAAACTATGGCTACACCTTC,CASSFGTNYGYTF
TRBD2,NA,TRBJ2-1,TRBV30,TGTGCCTGGGGGGGACTAGCGGCCGGCTACAATGAGCAGTTCTTC,CAWGGLAAGYNEQFF
TRBD1,NA,TRBJ1-5,TRBV2,TGTGCCAGCAGCCGGGACAGAAGTCAGCCCCAGCATTTT,CASSRDRSQPQHF
TRBD2,once,TRBJ2-3,TRBV7-9,TGTGCCAGCAGCTTAGCCAGCGGGAGGGGCACAGATACGCAGTATTTT,CASSLASGRGTDTQYF
NA,NA,TRBJ2-5,TRBV2,TGTGCCAGCTCGATCGCGAGACAACAAGAGACCCAGTACTTC,CASSIARQQETQYF
NA,once,TRBJ1-1,TRBV7-3,TGTGCCAGCAGATTGTACAGAAACACTGAAGCTTTCTTT,CASRLYRNTEAFF
NA,NA,TRBJ1-2,TRBV24-1,TGTGCCACCAGTGACAACATAAACTATGGCTACACCTTC,CATSDNINYGYTF
NA,NA,TRBJ2-6,TRBV25-1,TGTGCCAGCAGTGGAGACTTTCGGATCTCTGGGGCCAACGTCCTGACTTTC,CASSGDFRISGANVLTF
NA,NA,TRBJ2-5,TRBV3-1/TRBV3-2,TGTGCCAGCAGCCAAGACCCGACCGGGGAGACCCAGTACTTC,CASSQDPTGETQYF
NA,NA,TRBJ1-3,TRBV5-6,TGTGCCAGCAGCCTGACCGGGAGGTTGTGGGCTGGAAACACCATATATTTT,CASSLTGRLWAGNTIYF
NA,NA,TRBJ1-2,TRBV5-4,TGTGCCAGCAGCTTGGTATCAGGGTACGACTATGGCTACACCTTC,CASSLVSGYDYGYTF
NA,many,TRBJ2-3,TRBV7-9,TGTGCCAGCAGCCGATTCTTAAGCGAGCAGGGAGATACGCAGTATTTT,CASSRFLSEQGDTQYF
NA,NA,TRBJ1-1,TRBV19,TGTGCCAGTAGTACAGGAGGCCCTGAAGCTTTCTTT,CASSTGGPEAFF
NA,once,TRBJ1-1,TRBV7-3,TGTGCCAGCAGCTTAGCGGGGACTGAAGCTTTCTTT,CASSLAGTEAFF
TRBD1,NA,TRBJ2-5,TRBV10-3,TGTGCCATCAGTGGACAGGGAAGAGGAGAGACCCAGTACTTC,CAISGQGRGETQYF
NA,NA,TRBJ2-3,TRBV5-1,TGCGCCAGCAGCCCTGCAGTTGGCAGCACAGATACGCAGTATTTT,CASSPAVGSTDTQYF
TRBD2,NA,TRBJ2-3,TRBV7-8,TGTGCCAGCAGCACGGGACTAGCGGGAGGTAGGGGTAGCACAGATACGCAGTATTTT,CASSTGLAGGRGSTDTQYF
TRBD2,few,TRBJ2-7,TRBV3-1/TRBV3-2,TGTGCCAGCAGCCCCTGGACTAGCGATAGCTCCTACGAGCAGTACTTC,CASSPWTSDSSYEQYF
TRBD1,few,TRBJ1-6,TRBV5-4,TGTGCCAGCAGCTCTACAGGGGATAATTCACCCCTCCACTTT,CASSSTGDNSPLHF
NA,NA,TRBJ2-5,TRBV24-1,TGTGCCACCAGTGAAGGAGGGACGATGAGCCAAGAGACCCAGTACTTC,CATSEGGTMSQETQYF
TRBD1,NA,TRBJ1-4,TRBV27,TGTGCCAGCAGTTTATGGGCAGGGGGCGTTAGAGAAAAACTGTTTTTT,CASSLWAGGVREKLFF
NA,NA,TRBJ2-3,TRBV5-1,TGCGCCAGCAGCTTGGACAGCTCGGCAGATACGCAGTATTTT,CASSLDSSADTQYF
TRBD1,NA,TRBJ1-1,TRBV14,TGTGCCAGCAGCCCCACGGGGACAGTGGACACTGAAGCTTTCTTT,CASSPTGTVDTEAFF
TRBD1,NA,TRBJ2-1,TRBV3-1/TRBV3-2,TGTGCCAGCAGCCACCGGGACAGAGACTACAATGAGCAGTTCTTC,CASSHRDRDYNEQFF
NA,NA,TRBJ1-2,TRBV5-1,TGCGCCAGCAGCTTGGCCGCGGCCGACCATTTTTTCATGTATGGCTACACCTTC,CASSLAAADHFFMYGYTF
TRBD1,NA,TRBJ2-7,TRBV10-3,TGTGCCATCAGAAACCCCGGGACAGGGGACTACGAGCAGTACTTC,CAIRNPGTGDYEQYF
NA,NA,TRBJ2-1,TRBV15,TGTGCCACCAGCAGAGATCAGGCGTCCCCCTACAATGAGCAGTTCTTC,CATSRDQASPYNEQFF
TRBD2,NA,TRBJ2-2,TRBV5-1,TGCGCCAGCAGCGGGGGACTAGCGGGAGTAACCGGGGAGCTGTTTTTT,CASSGGLAGVTGELFF
TRBD1,NA,TRBJ2-7,TRBV12-3/TRBV12-4,TGTGCCAGCAGTCGACAGGGTAACCACGAGCAGTACTTC,CASSRQGNHEQYF
NA,NA,TRBJ2-1,TRBV7-9,TGTGCCAGCAGCTTAGGAGGAACCGACAATGAGCAGTTCTTC,CASSLGGTDNEQFF
TRBD2,NA,TRBJ2-3,TRBV9,TGTGCCAGCAGCGTAGACGGCAGCCCTACTAGCGGGAGCGGGGGCACAGATACGCAGTATTTT,CASSVDGSPTSGSGGTDTQYF
NA,once,TRBJ1-2,TRBV28,TGTGCCAGCAGCCCTAGCGCGGGGGAGGGCTACACCTTC,CASSPSAGEGYTF
NA,once,TRBJ1-6,TRBV30,TGTGCCTGGAGTCCACAGGTTGATTCACCCCTCCACTTT,CAWSPQVDSPLHF
NA,NA,TRBJ2-2,TRBV7-9,TGTGCCAGCAGCTTAGTATCCGGGTCGACCGGGGAGCTGTTTTTT,CASSLVSGSTGELFF
TRBD2,NA,TRBJ2-5,TRBV4-2,TGTGCCAGCAGCCACGGTGGACTAGCGGGAGGAGGGGAGACCCAGTACTTC,CASSHGGLAGGGETQYF
NA,NA,TRBJ2-5,TRBV18,TGTGCCAGCTCACCCATGAGGAACGAGGGAGAGACCCAGTACTTC,CASSPMRNEGETQYF
TRBD1,few,TRBJ2-2,TRBV5-1,TGCGCCAGCAGCTTCTCAACAGGGGGCGCAAGTGGGGAGCTGTTTTTT,CASSFSTGGASGELFF
TRBD2,NA,TRBJ2-7,TRBV28,TGTGCCAGCAACCCTAGTGGGGGGAGGGCGCGCAACGAGCAGTACTTC,CASNPSGGRARNEQYF
TRBD1,NA,TRBJ2-7,TRBV2,TGTGCCAGCACCCTGGACAGGGGGCGCTACGAGCAGTACTTC,CASTLDRGRYEQYF
NA,many,TRBJ2-7,TRBV19,TGTGCCAGTAGTACATTGGAGCTGTCAGGGCGGAACGAGCAGTACTTC,CASSTLELSGRNEQYF
NA,few,TRBJ2-7,TRBV2,TGTGCCAGCAGTGAAGGGCGAGCGGCCTACGAGCAGTACTTC,CASSEGRAAYEQYF